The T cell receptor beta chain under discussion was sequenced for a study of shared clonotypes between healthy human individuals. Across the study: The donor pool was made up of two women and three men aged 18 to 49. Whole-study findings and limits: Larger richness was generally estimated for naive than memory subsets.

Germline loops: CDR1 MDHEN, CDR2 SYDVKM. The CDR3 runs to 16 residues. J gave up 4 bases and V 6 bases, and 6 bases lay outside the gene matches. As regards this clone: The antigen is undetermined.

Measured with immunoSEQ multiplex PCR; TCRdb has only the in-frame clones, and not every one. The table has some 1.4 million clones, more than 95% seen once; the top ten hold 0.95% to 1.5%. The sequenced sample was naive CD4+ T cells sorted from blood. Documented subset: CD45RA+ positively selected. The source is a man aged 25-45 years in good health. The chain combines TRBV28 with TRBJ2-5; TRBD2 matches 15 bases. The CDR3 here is CASRGTSGRSLETQYF. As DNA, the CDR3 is TGTGCCAGCAGAGGGACTAGCGGGAGGTCCTTAGAGACCCAGTACTTC.